This T cell receptor (beta chain) originates from a study of cytomegalovirus exposure and HLA in healthy donors. With respect to this clone: Antigen unknown.

The CDR3 consists of 13 residues. The junction had 9 bases not matched to a gene; V was cut back by 7 bases and J by 6 bases. Germline assignment: CDR1 SNHLY and CDR2 FYNNEI. It was with 60 Vbeta and 13 Jbeta primers that the PCR ran. Profiled with immunoSEQ multiplex PCR; TCRdb holds only in-frame clones, not every one. The sample carries about 190,000 clones, 74% recorded once. Study findings and constraints: Per a prior analysis, the majority of TCR beta V segments were productive roughly 90% or roughly 30% of the time. HLA alleles were associated with 15,000 to 20,000 TCR beta sequences in a later analysis at 0.05 false discovery rate. The analysis excluded some indistinguishable V segments, including TRBV6-2 and TRBV6-3. A link between a missense DCLRE1C variant and TCR beta V- and J-gene trimming emerged from a later analysis.

The chain joins TRBV2 to TRBJ2-7, with 7 bases matching TRBD1. The sequence derives from a young woman in good health and CMV-seropositive. The sequencing sample was made of PBMCs. The CDR3 is CASNRDSIAEQYF. In DNA form, the CDR3 reads TGTGCCAGCAACAGGGACAGCATCGCCGAGCAGTACTTC.